Listed here are 28 T cell receptor beta chains from one sample, sequenced in a study of response to subunit inactivated influenza vaccine. Each CDR3 protein is one row after TCRdb ran MiXCR on the RT-PCR reads. Among 450,000 to 500,000 distinct CDR3 sequences, approximately 9.9% were seen once, and the ten largest hold about 12%. Sequenced material: PBMCs from blood, taken about 40 days after vaccination. These TCRs come from a man over 45 who received an inactivated influenza vaccine.

The genes are TRBV3-1 and TRBJ2-5; the match to TRBD2 covers 10 bases. Germline values: CDR1 LGHDT, CDR2 YNNKEL (reference sequence). There are 15 residues in the CDR3. Germline trimming cut 4 bases from V and 5 bases from J; bases unmatched to any gene: 7. The CDR3 protein is CASSPGLASQETQYF. The CDR3 DNA is TGTGCCAGCAGCCCGGGACTAGCGTCCCAGGAGACCCAGTACTTC.

In DNA, the CDR3 is TGTGCGACGGCGGGAGACCCCGGGGAGCTGTTTTTT. Its protein is CATAGDPGELFF. The chain combines TRBV7-7 with TRBJ2-2; 7 bases are a match to TRBD2. Per the germline V gene, CDR1 is SSHAT and CDR2 is FNYEAQ (reference sequence). The CDR3 runs to 12 residues.

The chain combines TRBV20-1 with TRBJ2-4, with 12 bases aligning to TRBD2. CDR1 is DFQATT, CDR2 SNEGSKA, per germline (reference sequence). The CDR3 length is 20 residues. V was pared by 3 bases and J by 2 bases, with 17 bases of the junction left unmatched. Here the CDR3 DNA reads TGCAGTGCTAGGCCCCCCGGACTAGCGGGAACCATCTGGCCCAAAAACATTCAGTACTTC. Translating gives CSARPPGLAGTIWPKNIQYF.

There are a few counts of this clonotype. The chain carries TRBV6-1 and TRBJ1-4; TRBD1 agrees at 10 bases. Per germline, CDR1 MNHNS and CDR2 SASEGT. J was trimmed by 8 bases and V by 5 bases; bases with no gene match: 8. The CDR3 runs 15 residues. The CDR3 sequence: CASSPPGQGLEKLFF. In DNA form, the CDR3 reads TGTGCCAGCAGTCCTCCGGGACAGGGGCTCGAAAAACTGTTTTTT.

This clonotype occurred many times. The chain joins TRBV7-2 to TRBJ2-3; 10 nucleotides match TRBD2. Germline V gene lookup returns CDR1 SGHTA and CDR2 FQGNSA. The CDR3 is 16 amino acids. The junction had 6 bases not matched to a gene; V was cut back by 5 bases and J by 1 base. CDR3 sequence (DNA): TGTGCCAGCAGCCCCAGGCTAGCGGGGGGCACAGATACGCAGTATTTT. This sequence encodes CASSPRLAGGTDTQYF. Using reference TRBV7-2 and TRBJ2-3 for the parts outside the CDR3, the full variable domain is GAGVSQSPSNKVTEKGKDVELRCDPISGHTALYWYRQSLGQGLEFLIYFQGNSAPDKSGLPSDRFSAERTGGSVSTLTIQRTQQEDSAVYLCASSPRLAGGTDTQYFGPGTRLTVL.

Here the CDR3 reads CASSLAGWDSRDNEQFF. The CDR3 DNA follows: TGTGCCAGCAGCTTAGCAGGGTGGGACTCGAGGGACAATGAGCAGTTCTTC. The V and J genes are TRBV7-6 and TRBJ2-1; perhaps TRBD2 as D (6 bases). The CDR3 sequence is 17 residues long. V lost 0 bases to trimming and J lost 5 bases, with 17 bases between them. Germline CDR1 reads SGHVS; CDR2 reads FNYEAQ.

This chain connects TRBV6-1 to TRBJ1-5; 9 positions agree with TRBD1. The CDR3 is 14 amino acids. V was pared by 3 bases and J by 4 bases, with 1 base of the junction left unmatched. Germline V gives CDR1 MNHNS, CDR2 SASEGT. The DNA for the CDR3 is TGTGCCAGCAGTGACGGGACAGGGAATCAGCCCCAGCATTTT. Protein sequence: CASSDGTGNQPQHF.

This clonotype occurred a few times. This chain joins TRBV9 and TRBJ2-2; TRBD2 agrees at 9 bases. From germline, CDR1 is SGDLS and CDR2 YYNGEE. Trimming cost V 0 bases and J 13 bases; bases outside gene matches: 10. The CDR3 is 15 amino acids. The CDR3 loop reads CASSVAITSGPWLFF. Written as DNA, the CDR3 is TGTGCCAGCAGCGTAGCTATCACTAGCGGGCCTTGGCTGTTTTTT.

This clonotype was seen only a few times. This rearrangement joins TRBV5-5 to TRBJ2-1, with no clear D. CDR1 and CDR2 from the germline V gene are SGHKS and YYEKEE (reference sequence). V shed 0 bases and J shed 5 bases, with 9 bases lying between them. This CDR3 spans 14 amino acids. The CDR3 region has the DNA TGTGCCAGCAGCTTGGTGGTAGGGAACAATGAGCAGTTCTTC. Protein: CASSLVVGNNEQFF.

The chain is built from TRBV20-1 and TRBJ2-5; TRBD1 matches at 8 bases. Germline CDR1 DFQATT, CDR2 SNEGSKA (reference sequence). This CDR3 spans 15 amino acids. After removal of 3 bases from V and 4 bases from J, the junction contained 10 bases not matched to a gene. The CDR3 is CSARRTGRFGETQYF. CDR3 nucleotides: TGCAGTGCTAGGAGGACAGGGAGGTTTGGAGAGACCCAGTACTTC.

The CDR3 protein is CASSSKGLAGYQETQYF. CDR3 in DNA: TGTGCCAGCAGTTCTAAAGGACTAGCGGGGTACCAAGAGACCCAGTACTTC. V gene TRBV6-5 combines with J gene TRBJ2-5, with 12 bases matching TRBD2. J lost 0 bases, V lost 4 bases, and 6 bases had no gene match. Per the germline V gene, CDR1 is MNHEY and CDR2 is SVGAGI. CDR3 length: 17 residues.

The chain uses TRBV7-9 and TRBJ2-2; 9 positions match TRBD1. The V gene's germline CDR1 is SEHNR and CDR2 FQNEAQ (reference sequence). The CDR3 contains 17 residues. Trimming at V came to 4 bases and at J to 6 bases, leaving 12 bases not matched to a gene. CDR3 nucleotides: TGTGCCAGCAGCTCCCCCAACCGGGACAGGGCTTCCGGGGAGCTGTTTTTT. It specifies CASSSPNRDRASGELFF.

Comments on this clonotype: A much bigger clone sits one base away, suggesting this may be a read error. This sequence joins TRBV10-3 and TRBJ2-1; perhaps TRBD2 as D (6 bases). In germline, CDR1 is ENHRY, CDR2 SYGVKD. Trimming took 3 bases from V and 4 from J, leaving 13 bases between them. CDR3 size: 15 residues. The CDR3: CAISDETSRYNEQFF. CDR3 nucleotides: TGTGCCATCAGTGACGAAACTAGCAGGTACAATGAGCAGTTCTTC.

At least ten counts were recorded for this clonotype. This chain uses TRBV20-1 with TRBJ2-3; TRBD1 matches 7 bases. Germline V CDR1 and CDR2: DFQATT, SNEGSKA (reference sequence). The CDR3 extends over 13 amino acids. V was pared by 5 bases and J by 2 bases, with 4 bases of the junction left unmatched. In DNA, the CDR3 is TGCAGTGCTTGGGACAGATACACAGATACGCAGTATTTT. This translates into CSAWDRYTDTQYF.

The chain employs TRBV27 and TRBJ1-1, with 9 bases identical to TRBD1. Germline trimming cut 6 bases from V and 6 bases from J; bases unmatched to any gene: 5. The germline V gene encodes CDR1 MNHEY and CDR2 SMNVEV (reference sequence). The CDR3 has 13 residues. CDR3 in amino acids: CASRTGGAPEAFF. The CDR3 DNA is TGTGCCAGCAGAACAGGGGGCGCGCCTGAAGCTTTCTTT.

This clonotype was detected only a few times. The V call is TRBV15, the J call TRBJ2-1; 7 bases agree with TRBD2. Germline V gene sequence: CDR1 LNHNV, CDR2 YYDKDF (reference sequence). The CDR3 extends over 16 amino acids. J gave up 9 bases and V 3 bases, and 14 bases lay outside the gene matches. CDR3 sequence (DNA): TGTGCCACCAGCAGGGCCGGTGGCGGGAGTGCGCCTGAGCAGTTCTTC. Amino acids: CATSRAGGGSAPEQFF. Full variable domain (rest looked up from reference TRBV15 and TRBJ2-1): DAMVIQNPRYQVTQFGKPVTLSCSQTLNHNVMYWYQQKSSQAPKLLFHYYDKDFNNEADTPDNFQSRRPNTSFCFLDIRSPGLGDTAMYLCATSRAGGGSAPEQFFGPGTRLTVL.

CDR3 in DNA: TGTGCCTGGAGCGACAGGGGTCGGGACTATGGCTACACCTTC. This codes for CAWSDRGRDYGYTF. The chain joins TRBV30 to TRBJ1-2, with 8 bases identical to TRBD1. Trimming cost V 3 bases and J 3 bases; bases outside gene matches: 6. Germline V gene sequence: CDR1 GTSNPN, CDR2 SVGIG (reference sequence). The CDR3 runs to 14 residues.

This clonotype came up a few times. The chain combines TRBV29-1 with TRBJ2-5; 7 nucleotides line up with TRBD1. The germline V gene encodes CDR1 SQVTM and CDR2 ANQGSEA. Trimming took 4 bases from V and 1 from J; bases not matched to a gene: 6. This CDR3 contains 14 residues. This chain's CDR3 is CSVGLRTGQETQYF. CDR3 in DNA: TGCAGCGTTGGGTTACGGACAGGCCAAGAGACCCAGTACTTC.

This clonotype was seen many times. CDR3 region: CASSHPPSDTQYF. DNA of the CDR3: TGTGCCAGCAGCCACCCCCCCTCCGATACGCAGTATTTT. The chain joins TRBV11-3 to TRBJ2-3; D remains unclear. The ends were cut back, 5 bases at V and 6 bases at J, with 12 bases in the middle. CDR3 length equals 13 residues. CDR1 SGHNT and CDR2 YENEEA come from the germline V gene.

J is TRBJ2-7 and V is TRBV5-1; the match to TRBD2 covers 12 bases. V was clipped by 4 bases and J by 1 base; unmatched bases: 9. Per the germline V gene, CDR1 is SGHRS and CDR2 is YFSETQ. CDR3 size: 17 residues. CDR3 sequence: CASSAGPGLAGSYEQYF. The CDR3 region has the DNA TGCGCCAGCAGCGCGGGCCCCGGACTAGCGGGATCCTACGAGCAGTACTTC. The whole variable domain, remainder taken from reference TRBV5-1 and TRBJ2-7, is KAGVTQTPRYLIKTRGQQVTLSCSPISGHRSVSWYQQTPGQGLQFLFEYFSETQRNKGNFPGRFSGRQFSNSRSEMNVSTLELGDSALYLCASSAGPGLAGSYEQYFGPGTRLTVT.

This clonotype showed up just a few times. The chain links TRBV6-2 or TRBV6-3 to TRBJ1-2, with 10 bases aligning to TRBD1. This CDR3 contains 14 residues. The ends lost 6 bases at V and 5 bases at J; junction bases unmatched: 6. Germline V CDR1 and CDR2: MNHEY, SVGEGT. The CDR3 DNA sequence: TGTGCCAGCAGCCGGGGGACAGGGGTTTATGGCTACACCTTC. Its translation is CASSRGTGVYGYTF.

This clonotype was seen at least ten times. The chain uses TRBV4-3 and TRBJ2-7; D not certain. The V and J ends lost 0 bases and 3 bases respectively, with 9 bases between them. Per the germline V gene, CDR1 is LGHNA and CDR2 is YSLEER. The CDR3 has 14 residues. The CDR3 region is CASSQDVHNYEQYF. CDR3 bases: TGCGCCAGCAGCCAAGATGTACACAACTACGAGCAGTACTTC.

The chain recombines TRBV20-1 with TRBJ2-7; TRBD2 matches 9 bases. Trimming cost V 4 bases and J 3 bases; bases outside gene matches: 1. The CDR3 sequence is 12 residues long. Germline lookup yields CDR1 DFQATT and CDR2 SNEGSKA (reference sequence). Here the CDR3 DNA reads TGCAGTGCTAAAGCGGGGGGCTACGAGCAGTACTTC. Translation: CSAKAGGYEQYF.

This clonotype has just a few counts. Here the CDR3 DNA reads TGTGCCACCAGCAGAGCCCAGGGGGCGTATGGCTACACCTTC. This sequence encodes CATSRAQGAYGYTF. The chain carries TRBV15 and TRBJ1-2, with 8 bases aligning to TRBD1. This CDR3 spans 14 amino acids. Germline CDR1 LNHNV, CDR2 YYDKDF (reference sequence). V lost 1 base, J lost 5 bases, and 3 bases stayed unmatched.

This clonotype has a count of ten or more. This chain connects TRBV6-2 or TRBV6-3 to TRBJ2-2, with 13 bases lining up with TRBD2. This CDR3 comprises 17 residues. The junction had 2 bases not matched to a gene; V was cut back by 0 bases and J by 4 bases. Germline-derived CDR1 and CDR2 are MNHEY and SVGEGT. As DNA, the CDR3 is TGTGCCAGCAGTTACTCCGGACTAGCGGGAGCCACCGGGGAGCTGTTTTTT. Translation gives CASSYSGLAGATGELFF.

The gene calls are TRBV20-1 and TRBJ1-1; D is perhaps TRBD1 (6 bases). V was trimmed by 1 base and J by 0 bases, leaving 12 bases between them. The length of the CDR3 is 15 residues. Germline CDR1 reads DFQATT; CDR2 reads SNEGSKA (reference sequence). The CDR3 DNA follows: TGCAGTGCTAGAGCGGGGGGCAGGGTGAACACTGAAGCTTTCTTT. As protein: CSARAGGRVNTEAFF.

This clonotype has a handful of counts. The rearrangement uses TRBV5-1 and TRBJ2-5; D is unresolved. V shed 0 bases and J shed 2 bases, with 11 bases lying between them. This CDR3 contains 15 residues. Germline CDR1 SGHRS, CDR2 YFSETQ. The CDR3 sequence is CASSLVSSIQETQYF. For the CDR3, the DNA is TGCGCCAGCAGCTTGGTCTCAAGTATACAAGAGACCCAGTACTTC.

This chain connects TRBV15 to TRBJ2-7, with TRBD2 matching 11 bases. The junction had 10 bases not matched to a gene; V was cut back by 0 bases and J by 3 bases. CDR1 LNHNV and CDR2 YYDKDF come from the germline V gene (reference sequence). CDR3 length: 18 amino acids. Here the CDR3 reads CATSRDLGLAGGNYEQYF. As DNA, the CDR3 is TGTGCCACCAGCAGAGATTTGGGGCTAGCGGGGGGAAACTACGAGCAGTACTTC.